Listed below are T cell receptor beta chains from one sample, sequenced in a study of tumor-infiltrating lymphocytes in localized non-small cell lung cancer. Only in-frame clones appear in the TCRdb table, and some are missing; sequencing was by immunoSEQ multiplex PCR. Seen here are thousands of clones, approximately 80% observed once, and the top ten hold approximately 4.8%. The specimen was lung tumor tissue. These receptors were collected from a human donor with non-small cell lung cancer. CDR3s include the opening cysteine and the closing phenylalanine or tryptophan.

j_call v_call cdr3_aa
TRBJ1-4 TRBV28 CASTPAGTTNEKLFF
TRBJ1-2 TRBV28 CAVTANYGYTF
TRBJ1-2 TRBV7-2 CASSPGWGNYGYTF
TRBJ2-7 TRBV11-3 CASSSPGGLYEQYF
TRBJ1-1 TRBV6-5 CASSYTARRTEAFF
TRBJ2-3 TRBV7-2 CASSGGQGYTDTQYF
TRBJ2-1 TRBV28 CASSVNNEQFF
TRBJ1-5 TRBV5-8 CASSFTHSNQPQHF
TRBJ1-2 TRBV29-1 CSVPGQGSLHTF
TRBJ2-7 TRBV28 CASSTPGGRVYEQYF
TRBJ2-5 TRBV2 CASSVGYQETQYF
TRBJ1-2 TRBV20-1 CRPNYGYTF
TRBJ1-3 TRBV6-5 CASSYGQAGNTIYF
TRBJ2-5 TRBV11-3 CASSVVETQYF
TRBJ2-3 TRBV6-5 CASRIGTGETDTQYF
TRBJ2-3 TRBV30 CAWTQAGGTDTQYF
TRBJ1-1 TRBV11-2 CASSSIRDRTEAFF
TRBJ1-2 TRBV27 CASSLDRGTFGYTF
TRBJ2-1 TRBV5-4 CASSFSGSVYNEQFF
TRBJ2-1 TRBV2 CASSEGVGEQFF
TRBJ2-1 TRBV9 CASSVVGTSNNEQFF
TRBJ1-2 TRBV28 CAYRDTENYGYTF
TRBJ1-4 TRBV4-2 CASSPELDRATNEKLFF
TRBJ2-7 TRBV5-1 CASSPRDSNTYEQYF
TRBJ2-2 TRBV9 CASSDTNTGELFF
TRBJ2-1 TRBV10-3 CATRKGLTEDNEQFF
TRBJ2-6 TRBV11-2 CASSPPVGSGANVLTF
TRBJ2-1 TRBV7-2 CASSSTSGYYNEQFF
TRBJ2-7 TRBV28 CATRGGVYEQYF
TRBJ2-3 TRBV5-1 CASTRLAGGGRTDTQYF
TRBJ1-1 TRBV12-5 CASGLQGAGTEAFF
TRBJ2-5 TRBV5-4 CASSLSQREEETQYF
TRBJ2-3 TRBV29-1 CSVESGSGDTQYF
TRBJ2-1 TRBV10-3 CAISDQGNEQFF
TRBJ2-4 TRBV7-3 CASSAGQGTKNIQYF
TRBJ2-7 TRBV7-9 CASSLAPAEDYEQYF
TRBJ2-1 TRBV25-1 CASSEWVAPNEQFF
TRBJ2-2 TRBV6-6 CASSSGDLGELFF
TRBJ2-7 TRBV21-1 CASSKRATGEEYEQYF
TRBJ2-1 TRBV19 CASSIRLTPYNEQFF
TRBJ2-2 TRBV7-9 CASSPGQGGGELFF
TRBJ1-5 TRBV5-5 CASGGQPNQPQHF
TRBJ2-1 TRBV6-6 CASSYTGLRTVDEQFF
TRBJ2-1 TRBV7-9 CASNDRAGSSYNEQFF
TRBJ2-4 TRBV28 CASSPGGSGKNIQYF
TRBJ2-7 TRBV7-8 CASSLYSGSSEQYF
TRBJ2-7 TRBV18 CASSGWGQSYEQYF
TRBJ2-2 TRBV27 CASTRLDHTGELFF
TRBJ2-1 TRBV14 CASSPWTSGPNEQFF
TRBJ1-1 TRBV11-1 CASSIRRTGGLGAFF
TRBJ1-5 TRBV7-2 CASSPLRGSNQPQHF
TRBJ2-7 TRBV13 CASSHARGTYEQYF
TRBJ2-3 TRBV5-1 CASSLEAFSGRADTQYF
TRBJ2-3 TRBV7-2 CASSLRPTTDTQYF
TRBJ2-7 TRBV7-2 CASSLAPGLSSYEQYF
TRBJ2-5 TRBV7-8 CASSLNRGEKETQYF
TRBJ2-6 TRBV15 CATSRDRFVAGDSGANVLTF
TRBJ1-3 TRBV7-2 CASSSPQDRATNTIYF
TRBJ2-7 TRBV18 CASSPGLASYEQYF